Below, 9 T cell receptor beta chains from the same sample are listed, as sequenced in a study of sequential checkpoint blockade in melanoma. The treatment: randomized to nivolumab then ipilimumab (arm A) or the reverse (arm B). Produced via immunoSEQ multiplex PCR; TCRdb's table is partial and in-frame only. The sample contains 17,000 or so clones, roughly 70% of which appear only once. The sample in question was CD8+ T cells sorted from blood (inferred from file names), obtained from a patient given nivolumab and ipilimumab in sequence. All receptors come from a human donor with melanoma.

CDR3 DNA sequence: TGTGCCAGCAGCTGGGCTGGAAGGGAGGACACTGAAGCTTTCTTT. Encoded protein: CASSWAGREDTEAFF. V gene TRBV6-1 combines with J gene TRBJ1-1; D gene ambiguous. This CDR3 has 15 amino acids. Germline-derived CDR1 and CDR2 are MNHNS and SASEGT. Trimming shortened V by 6 bases and J by 3 bases, and 17 bases separated the two germline ends.

This clone was counted only a few times. The CDR3 here is CASSLAGLDNEQFF. Here the CDR3 DNA reads TGTGCCAGCAGCCTGGCGGGGCTCGACAATGAGCAGTTCTTC. The chain uses TRBV6-5 and TRBJ2-1, with D possibly TRBD2 on 6 matching bases. CDR1 MNHEY and CDR2 SVGAGI come from the germline V gene. V dropped 6 bases and J dropped 5 bases, with 14 bases sitting between them. The CDR3 length is 14 residues.

V usage is TRBV11-2 and J usage is TRBJ1-5, with 11 bases aligning to TRBD1. V trimming: 3 bases; J trimming: 2 bases; junction bases outside the gene matches: 0. Germline CDR1 SGHAT, CDR2 FQNNGV. The CDR3 contains 15 residues. The CDR3 loop reads CASSLGQGGNQPQHF. The DNA of the CDR3 is TGTGCCAGCAGCTTGGGACAGGGGGGCAATCAGCCCCAGCATTTT.

The rearrangement uses TRBV10-2 and TRBJ1-6; no definite D call. Germline values: CDR1 WSHSY, CDR2 SAAADI. V shed 2 bases and J shed 7 bases, with 12 bases lying between them. This CDR3 has 15 residues. The CDR3 protein is CASSEAGYQNSPLHF. The CDR3 DNA follows: TGCGCCAGCAGTGAGGCGGGATATCAAAATTCACCCCTCCACTTT.

The rearrangement uses TRBV4-2 and TRBJ1-1; 9 positions match TRBD1. The V and J ends lost 0 bases and 0 bases, in that order; junction bases with no gene match: 5. Germline CDR1 reads LGHNA; CDR2 reads YNFKEQ. This CDR3 has 17 residues. The CDR3 here is CASSQDGTGLLNTEAFF. The CDR3, as DNA: TGTGCCAGCAGCCAAGATGGGACAGGGCTCCTGAACACTGAAGCTTTCTTT.

Only a few counts were recorded for this clone. V usage is TRBV10-2 and J usage is TRBJ2-5; TRBD2 is a possible D gene (7 bases). Trimming shortened V by 8 bases and J by 1 base, and 17 bases separated the two germline ends. Germline loops: CDR1 WSHSY, CDR2 SAAADI. CDR3 length: 15 residues. CDR3 bases: TGCGCCAGCGCCGACGGGGGGCAGGTCCAAGAGACCCAGTACTTC. Translating it yields CASADGGQVQETQYF.

Within the sample, this clone is medium-sized. The chain couples TRBV6-4 to TRBJ2-1, with TRBD2 matching 9 bases. CDR3 length equals 15 residues. With 2 bases clipped from V and 6 bases from J, the junction kept 5 bases outside the gene matches. Germline values: CDR1 MRHNA, CDR2 SNTAGT. The CDR3 DNA follows: TGTGCCAGCAGTGACGATGGCGGGGGGGTCAATGAGCAGTTCTTC. Its translation is CASSDDGGGVNEQFF.

V and J are TRBV4-1 and TRBJ2-7, with D uncertain. The CDR3 length is 13 residues. CDR1 and CDR2 (germline): MGHRA, YSYEKL. V lost 0 bases, J lost 6 bases, and 9 bases lay in between. The CDR3 DNA sequence: TGCGCCAGCAGCCAAGATTTTTTAGCCGAGCAGTACTTC. It yields the protein CASSQDFLAEQYF.

This rearrangement joins TRBV29-1 to TRBJ2-3, with TRBD2 matching 8 bases. The CDR3 length is 17 residues. After removal of 3 bases from V and 2 bases from J, the junction contained 13 bases not matched to a gene. Germline CDR1 SQVTM, CDR2 ANQGSEA. In DNA form, the CDR3 reads TGCAGCGTTGATTCGGGGGGGGCGGGGGAGATCACAGATACGCAGTATTTT. This sequence encodes CSVDSGGAGEITDTQYF.